The 6 T cell receptor beta chains below were found in one sample sequenced in a study of blood T cells in healthy people across ages. Together with a sample-barcoded 5' primer, a J-beta primer mix was included in a second PCR lasting roughly 6 to 12 cycles. TCRdb independently ran MiXCR on the 5' RACE reads; one entry per CDR3 protein. Among 1.5 million to 2 million distinct CDR3 sequences listed, 25% to 30% were seen once. The sequenced sample was blood. These receptors were obtained from a woman in her twenties or thirties in good health.

A word on this clonotype: A much larger clone lies a single base off, so this may be a read error. The chain uses TRBV10-1 and TRBJ2-5, with 8 nucleotides matching TRBD1. Germline assignment: CDR1 WNHNN and CDR2 SYGVQD (reference sequence). Trimming at V came to 6 bases and at J to 11 bases, leaving 14 bases not matched to a gene. The CDR3 length is 14 residues. CDR3 loop: CASSADREYNEQYF. The CDR3 DNA is TGCGCCAGCAGCGCGGACAGGGAATACAATGAGCAGTACTTC.

A word on this clonotype: This may be a read error, as it is one base from a much larger clone. The chain joins TRBV3-1 to TRBJ1-2; 9 bases fit TRBD1. V was clipped by 6 bases and J by 7 bases; unmatched bases: 15. The CDR3 extends over 16 amino acids. Per germline, CDR1 LGHDT and CDR2 YNNKEL (reference sequence). The CDR3 DNA follows: TGTGCCAGCAGTCCGAACACAGGGGGCGGTGGCTGTGGCTACACCTTC. Translation: CASSPNTGGGGCGYTF.

This rearrangement joins TRBV20-1 to TRBJ1-4; 7 bases fit TRBD1. Germline lookup yields CDR1 DFQATT and CDR2 SNEGSKA (reference sequence). V lost 6 bases and J lost 0; bases outside the gene matches: 13. This CDR3 spans 17 amino acids. The CDR3: CSAYGGFGTATNEKLFF. The CDR3 region has the DNA TGCAGTGCCTATGGCGGGTTTGGGACAGCAACTAATGAAAAACTGTTTTTT.

A few counts support this clonotype. The chain couples TRBV5-1 to TRBJ2-7; D is uncertain. Per germline, CDR1 SGHRS and CDR2 YFSETQ. Trimming left V 7 bases short and J 5 bases short, with 16 bases between. The CDR3 has 13 amino acids. The CDR3 DNA reads as TGCGCCAGCCGCCCCCTCCCTGGGCACGAGCAGTACTTC. Protein: CASRPLPGHEQYF.

This clonotype has only a few counts. This sequence joins TRBV4-3 and TRBJ2-3; D may be TRBD2 (6 bases). Germline CDR1 is LGHNA and CDR2 is YSLEER. V was clipped by 1 base and J by 0 bases, with 14 bases between them. This CDR3 spans 17 amino acids. CDR3 DNA sequence: TGCGCCAGCAGCCAAGGTAGCGGCGGTGGGAGCACAGATACGCAGTATTTT. This sequence encodes CASSQGSGGGSTDTQYF.

The rearrangement uses TRBV10-3 and TRBJ2-7, with 10 bases identical to TRBD2. J was trimmed by 7 bases and V by 0 bases; bases with no gene match: 6. CDR1 ENHRY and CDR2 SYGVKD come from the germline V gene. There are 15 residues in the CDR3. The CDR3 region is CAISESTSGAREQYF. The CDR3 nucleotides are TGTGCCATCAGTGAGTCCACTAGCGGGGCGAGGGAGCAGTACTTC.